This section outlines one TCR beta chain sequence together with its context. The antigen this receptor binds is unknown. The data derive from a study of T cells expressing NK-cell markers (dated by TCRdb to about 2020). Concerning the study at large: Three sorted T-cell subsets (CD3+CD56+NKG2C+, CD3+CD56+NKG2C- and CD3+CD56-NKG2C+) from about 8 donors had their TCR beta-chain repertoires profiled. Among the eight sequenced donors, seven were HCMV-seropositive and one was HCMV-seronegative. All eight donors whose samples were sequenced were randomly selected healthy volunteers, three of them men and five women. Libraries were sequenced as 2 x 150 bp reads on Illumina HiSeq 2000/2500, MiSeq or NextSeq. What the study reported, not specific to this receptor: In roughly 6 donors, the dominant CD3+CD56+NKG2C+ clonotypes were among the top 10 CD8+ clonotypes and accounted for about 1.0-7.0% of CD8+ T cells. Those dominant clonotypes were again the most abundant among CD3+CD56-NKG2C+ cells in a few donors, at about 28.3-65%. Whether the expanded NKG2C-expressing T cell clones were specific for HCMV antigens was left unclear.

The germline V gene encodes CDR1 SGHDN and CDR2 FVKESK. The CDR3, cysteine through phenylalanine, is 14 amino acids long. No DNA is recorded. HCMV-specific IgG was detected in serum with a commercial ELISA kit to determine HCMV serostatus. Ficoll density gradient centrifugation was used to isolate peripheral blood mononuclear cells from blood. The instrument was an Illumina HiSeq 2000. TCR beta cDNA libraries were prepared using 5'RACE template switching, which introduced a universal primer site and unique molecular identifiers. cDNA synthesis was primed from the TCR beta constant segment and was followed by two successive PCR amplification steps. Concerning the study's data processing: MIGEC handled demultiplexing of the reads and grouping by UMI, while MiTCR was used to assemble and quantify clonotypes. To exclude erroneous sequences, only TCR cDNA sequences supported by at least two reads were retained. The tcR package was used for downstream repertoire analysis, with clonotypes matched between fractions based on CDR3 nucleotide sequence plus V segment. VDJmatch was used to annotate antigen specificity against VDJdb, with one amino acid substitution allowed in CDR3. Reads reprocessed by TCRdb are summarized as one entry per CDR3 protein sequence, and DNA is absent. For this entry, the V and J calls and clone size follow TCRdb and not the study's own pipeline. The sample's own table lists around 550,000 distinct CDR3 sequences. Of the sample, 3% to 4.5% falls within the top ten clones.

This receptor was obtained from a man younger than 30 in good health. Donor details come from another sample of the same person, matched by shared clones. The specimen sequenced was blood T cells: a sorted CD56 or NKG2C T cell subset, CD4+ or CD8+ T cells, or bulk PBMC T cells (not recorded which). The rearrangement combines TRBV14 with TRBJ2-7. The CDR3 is CASSQDSSSYEQYF.